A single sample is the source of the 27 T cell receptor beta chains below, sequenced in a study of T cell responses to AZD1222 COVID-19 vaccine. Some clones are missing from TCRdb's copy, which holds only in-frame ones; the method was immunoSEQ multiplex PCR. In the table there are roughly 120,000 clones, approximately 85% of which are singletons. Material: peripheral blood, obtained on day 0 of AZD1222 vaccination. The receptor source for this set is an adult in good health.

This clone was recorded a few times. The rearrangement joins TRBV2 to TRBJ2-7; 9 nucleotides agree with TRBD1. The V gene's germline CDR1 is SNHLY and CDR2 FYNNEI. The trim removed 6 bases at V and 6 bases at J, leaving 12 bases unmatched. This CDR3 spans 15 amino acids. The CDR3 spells CASSKRGPTGGEQYF. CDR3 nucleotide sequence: TGTGCCAGCAGCAAGAGGGGGCCGACAGGGGGCGAGCAGTACTTC.

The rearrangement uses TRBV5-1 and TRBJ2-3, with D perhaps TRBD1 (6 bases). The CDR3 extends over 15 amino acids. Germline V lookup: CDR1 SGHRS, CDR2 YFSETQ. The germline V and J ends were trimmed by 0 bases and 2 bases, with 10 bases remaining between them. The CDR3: CASSLDRAFTDTQYF. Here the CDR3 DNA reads TGCGCCAGCAGCTTGGACAGGGCCTTCACAGATACGCAGTATTTT.

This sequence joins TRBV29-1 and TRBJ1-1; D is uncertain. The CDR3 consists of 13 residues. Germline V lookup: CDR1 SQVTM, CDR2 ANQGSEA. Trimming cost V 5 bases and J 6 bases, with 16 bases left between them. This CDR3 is CSVKAVGIAEAFF. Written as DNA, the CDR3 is TGCAGCGTTAAGGCAGTGGGTATAGCTGAAGCTTTCTTT.

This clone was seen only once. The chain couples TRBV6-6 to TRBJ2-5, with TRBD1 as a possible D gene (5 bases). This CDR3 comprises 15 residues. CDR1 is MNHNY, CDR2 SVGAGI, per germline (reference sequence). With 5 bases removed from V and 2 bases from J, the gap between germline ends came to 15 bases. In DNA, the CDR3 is TGTGCCAGCAGTCCCCGGTCAGGACAACAAGAGACCCAGTACTTC. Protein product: CASSPRSGQQETQYF.

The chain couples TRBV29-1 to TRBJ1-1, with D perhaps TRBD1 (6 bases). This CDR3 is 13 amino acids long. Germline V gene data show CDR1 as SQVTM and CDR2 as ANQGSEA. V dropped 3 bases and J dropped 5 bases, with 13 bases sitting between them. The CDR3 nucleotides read TGCAGCGTTGATAGGCAGGGGAAGACTGAAGCTTTCTTT. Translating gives CSVDRQGKTEAFF.

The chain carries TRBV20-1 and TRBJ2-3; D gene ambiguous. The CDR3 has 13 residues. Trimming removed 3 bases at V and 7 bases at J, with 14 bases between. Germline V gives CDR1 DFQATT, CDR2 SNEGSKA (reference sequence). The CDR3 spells CSASMQEGYTQYF. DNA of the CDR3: TGCAGTGCTAGTATGCAGGAAGGATATACGCAGTATTTT.

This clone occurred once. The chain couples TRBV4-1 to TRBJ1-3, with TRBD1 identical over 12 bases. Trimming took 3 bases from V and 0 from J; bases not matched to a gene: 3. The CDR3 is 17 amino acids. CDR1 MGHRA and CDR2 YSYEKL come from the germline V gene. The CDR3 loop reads CASSQGTGGVSGNTIYF. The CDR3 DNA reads TGCGCCAGCAGCCAGGGGACAGGGGGCGTCTCTGGAAACACCATATATTTT.

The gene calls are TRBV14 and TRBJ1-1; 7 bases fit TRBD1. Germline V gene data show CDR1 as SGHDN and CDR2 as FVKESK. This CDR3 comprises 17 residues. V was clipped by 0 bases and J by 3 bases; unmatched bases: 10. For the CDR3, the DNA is TGTGCCAGCAGCCAAGATATCCCGACAGGGCGGGACACTGAAGCTTTCTTT. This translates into CASSQDIPTGRDTEAFF.

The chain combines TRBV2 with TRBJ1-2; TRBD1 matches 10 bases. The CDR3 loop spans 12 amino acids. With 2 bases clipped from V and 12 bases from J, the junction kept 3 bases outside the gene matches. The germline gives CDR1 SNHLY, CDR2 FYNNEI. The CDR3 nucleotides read TGTGCCAGCAGTGAAAGGACAGGGGGACACACCTTC. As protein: CASSERTGGHTF.

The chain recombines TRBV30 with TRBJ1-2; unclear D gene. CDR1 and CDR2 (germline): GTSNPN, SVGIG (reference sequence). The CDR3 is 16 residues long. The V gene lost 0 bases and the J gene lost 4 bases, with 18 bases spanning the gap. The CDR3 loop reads CAWSVPTRRYGYGYTF. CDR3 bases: TGTGCCTGGAGTGTACCGACACGACGGTATGGCTATGGCTACACCTTC.

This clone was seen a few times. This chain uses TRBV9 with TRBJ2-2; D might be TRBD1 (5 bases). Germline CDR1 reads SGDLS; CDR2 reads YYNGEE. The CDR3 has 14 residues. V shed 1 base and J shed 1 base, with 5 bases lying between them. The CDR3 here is CASSVQGNTGELFF. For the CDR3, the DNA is TGTGCCAGCAGCGTACAGGGGAACACCGGGGAGCTGTTTTTT. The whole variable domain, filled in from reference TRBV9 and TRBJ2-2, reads DSGVTQTPKHLITATGQRVTLRCSPRSGDLSVYWYQQSLDQGLQFLIQYYNGEERAKGNILERFSAQQFPDLHSELNLSSLELGDSALYFCASSVQGNTGELFFGEGSRLTVL.

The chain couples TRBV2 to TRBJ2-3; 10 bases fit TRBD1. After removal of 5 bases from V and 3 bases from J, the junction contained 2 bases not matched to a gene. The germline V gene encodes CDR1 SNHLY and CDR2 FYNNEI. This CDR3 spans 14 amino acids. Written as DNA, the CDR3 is TGTGCCAGCAGTCGGGACAGGGGAACAGATACGCAGTATTTT. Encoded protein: CASSRDRGTDTQYF.

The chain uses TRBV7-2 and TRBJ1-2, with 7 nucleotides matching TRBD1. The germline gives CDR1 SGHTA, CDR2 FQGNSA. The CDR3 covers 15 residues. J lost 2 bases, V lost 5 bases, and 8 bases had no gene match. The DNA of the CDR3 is TGTGCCAGCAGCGCGAGACAGGGTCCCAACTATGGCTACACCTTC. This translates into CASSARQGPNYGYTF.

CDR3 nucleotide sequence: TGTGCCAGTAGTATAAACTTGAGGGAGCAGTACTTC. The encoded protein is CASSINLREQYF. The chain is built from TRBV19 and TRBJ2-7; no reliable D call. The V and J ends lost 2 bases and 7 bases respectively, with 9 bases between them. Germline CDR1 LNHDA, CDR2 SQIVND (reference sequence). The CDR3 length is 12 residues. Filled out from reference TRBV19 and TRBJ2-7, the complete variable domain reads DGGITQSPKYLFRKEGQNVTLSCEQNLNHDAMYWYRQDPGQGLRLIYYSQIVNDFQKGDIAEGYSVSREKKESFPLTVTSAQKNPTAFYLCASSINLREQYFGPGTRLTVT.

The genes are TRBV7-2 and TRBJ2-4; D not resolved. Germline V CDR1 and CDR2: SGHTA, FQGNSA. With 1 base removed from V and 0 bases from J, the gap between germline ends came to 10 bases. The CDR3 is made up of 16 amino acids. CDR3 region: CASSLGWALAKNIQYF. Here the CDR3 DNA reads TGTGCCAGCAGCTTAGGATGGGCTCTAGCCAAAAACATTCAGTACTTC.

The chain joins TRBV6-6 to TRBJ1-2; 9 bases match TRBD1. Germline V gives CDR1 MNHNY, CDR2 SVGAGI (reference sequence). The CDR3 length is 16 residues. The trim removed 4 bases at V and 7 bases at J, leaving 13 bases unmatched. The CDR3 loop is CASSWGQGLQFLGYTF. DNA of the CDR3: TGTGCCAGCAGTTGGGGACAGGGACTACAATTTCTTGGCTACACCTTC.

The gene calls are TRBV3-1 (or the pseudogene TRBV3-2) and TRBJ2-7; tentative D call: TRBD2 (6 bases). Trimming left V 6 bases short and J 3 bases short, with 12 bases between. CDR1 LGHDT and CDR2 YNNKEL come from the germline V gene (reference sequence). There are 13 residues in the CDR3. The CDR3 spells CASSRRGFYEQYF. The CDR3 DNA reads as TGTGCCAGCAGTCGGAGGGGATTCTACGAGCAGTACTTC.

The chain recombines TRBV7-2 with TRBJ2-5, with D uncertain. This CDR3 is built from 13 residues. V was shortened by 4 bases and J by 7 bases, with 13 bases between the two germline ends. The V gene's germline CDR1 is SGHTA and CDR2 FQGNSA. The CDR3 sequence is CASSYYQERTQYF. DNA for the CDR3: TGTGCCAGCAGCTACTATCAGGAAAGGACCCAGTACTTC. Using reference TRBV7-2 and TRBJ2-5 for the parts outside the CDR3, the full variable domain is GAGVSQSPSNKVTEKGKDVELRCDPISGHTALYWYRQSLGQGLEFLIYFQGNSAPDKSGLPSDRFSAERTGGSVSTLTIQRTQQEDSAVYLCASSYYQERTQYFGPGTRLLVL.

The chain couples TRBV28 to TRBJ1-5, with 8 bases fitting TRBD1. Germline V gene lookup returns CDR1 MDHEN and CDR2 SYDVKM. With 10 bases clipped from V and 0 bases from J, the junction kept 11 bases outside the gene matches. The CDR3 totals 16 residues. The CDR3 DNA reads TGTGCCACGGGTGGAGCAGGGGGCTTTAGCAATCAGCCCCAGCATTTT. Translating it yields CATGGAGGFSNQPQHF.

The CDR3 DNA is TGTGCCAGTGGCCCGCGGGGCCGGTCACCCCTCCACTTT. Its translation: CASGPRGRSPLHF. This chain links TRBV19 with TRBJ1-6; a weak D match, TRBD1 (5 bases). CDR1 is LNHDA and CDR2 is SQIVND in the germline V gene (reference sequence). The CDR3 spans 13 residues. With 8 bases removed from V and 10 bases from J, the gap between germline ends came to 15 bases.

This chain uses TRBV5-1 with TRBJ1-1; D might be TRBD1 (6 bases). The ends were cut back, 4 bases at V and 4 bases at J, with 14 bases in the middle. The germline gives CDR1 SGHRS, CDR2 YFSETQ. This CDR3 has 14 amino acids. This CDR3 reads CASSLRGGSTEAFF. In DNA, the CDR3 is TGCGCCAGCAGCCTGAGGGGGGGATCCACTGAAGCTTTCTTT.

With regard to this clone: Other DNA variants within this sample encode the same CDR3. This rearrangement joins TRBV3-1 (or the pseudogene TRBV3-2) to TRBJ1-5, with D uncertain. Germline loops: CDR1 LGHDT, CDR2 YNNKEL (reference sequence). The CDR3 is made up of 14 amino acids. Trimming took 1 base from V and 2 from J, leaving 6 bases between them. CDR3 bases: TGTGCCAGCAGCCAAGCTTCCGGCAATCAGCCCCAGCATTTT. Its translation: CASSQASGNQPQHF.

This CDR3 reads CATSDLWGNQETQYF. The CDR3 coding sequence is TGTGCCACCAGTGATTTGTGGGGGAACCAAGAGACCCAGTACTTC. The rearrangement links TRBV24-1 to TRBJ2-5, with D perhaps given as TRBD1 or TRBD2 (5 bases each). In germline, CDR1 is KGHDR, CDR2 SFDVKD. V was pared by 0 bases and J by 0 bases, with 7 bases between. The CDR3 has 15 amino acids.

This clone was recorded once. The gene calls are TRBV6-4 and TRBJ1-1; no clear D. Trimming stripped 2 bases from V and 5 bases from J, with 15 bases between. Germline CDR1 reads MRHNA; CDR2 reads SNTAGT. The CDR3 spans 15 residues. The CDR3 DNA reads TGTGCCAGCAGTGACCGGGCCCTAGAGCGGACTGAAGCTTTCTTT. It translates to CASSDRALERTEAFF.

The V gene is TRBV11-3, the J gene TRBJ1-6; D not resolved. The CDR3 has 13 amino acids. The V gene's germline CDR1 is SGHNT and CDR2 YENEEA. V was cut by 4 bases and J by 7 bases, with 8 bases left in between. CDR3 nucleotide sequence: TGTGCCAGCAGCTCGGGAGAAAATTCACCCCTCCACTTT. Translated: CASSSGENSPLHF.

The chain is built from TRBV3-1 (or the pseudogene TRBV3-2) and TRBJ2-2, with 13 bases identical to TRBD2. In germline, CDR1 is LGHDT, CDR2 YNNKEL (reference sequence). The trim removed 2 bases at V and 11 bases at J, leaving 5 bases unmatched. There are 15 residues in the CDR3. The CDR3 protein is CASSQPRTSGSELFF. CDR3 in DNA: TGTGCCAGCAGCCAACCAAGGACTAGCGGGAGTGAGCTGTTTTTT.

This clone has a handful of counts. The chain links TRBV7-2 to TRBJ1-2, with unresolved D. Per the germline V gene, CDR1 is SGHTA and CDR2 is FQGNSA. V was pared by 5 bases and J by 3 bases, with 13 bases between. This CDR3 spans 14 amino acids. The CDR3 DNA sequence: TGTGCCAGCAGCCTCCTCATGAGGGACTATGGCTACACCTTC. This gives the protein CASSLLMRDYGYTF.